This TCR beta chain was sequenced in a study of cytomegalovirus exposure and HLA in healthy donors. Study-wide background: In terms of ancestry, the Caucasian-associated cluster contained 81% of the 350 to 450 genotyped donors.

Broader study findings: According to the study, some 160 TCR beta chains were cytomegalovirus-associated.

The CDR3 loop spans 17 amino acids. V gave up 1 base and J gave up 4 bases; unmatched junction bases: 12. CDR1 is SGHVS and CDR2 is FNYEAQ in the germline V gene. Primers included in the PCR were 60 Vbeta and 13 Jbeta primers. Measured with immunoSEQ multiplex PCR; TCRdb has only the in-frame clones, and not every one. The sample records roughly 120,000 clones, approximately 8.7% being singletons. To note about this clone: Its target is unknown.

Sequences were obtained from PBMCs. The receptor comes from a middle-aged man in good health and CMV-seronegative. The gene calls are TRBV7-6 and TRBJ2-7; TRBD2 agrees at 8 bases. CDR3 residues: CASSLVGLDSGAYEQYF. The CDR3 region has the DNA TGTGCCAGCAGCTTAGTAGGTCTAGATAGCGGGGCTTACGAGCAGTACTTC.